The entry below describes one T cell receptor (beta chain). Its antigen is unknown. A much larger clone differs by one base, so this may be a read error. This sample was taken from a study of molecular identifiers for immune sequencing clone quantification. Study findings and constraints: Effector cells kept over 98% of their molecules in clones above 20 RNA copies, while naive cells kept under 1% there.

TCR libraries were built in bulk with a published protocol and specific TCR primers. TCRdb re-derived calls from the PCR reads in MiXCR, one entry per CDR3 protein. Of approximately 630,000 distinct CDR3 sequences in the sample, 25% were seen once. In germline, CDR1 is MNHNY, CDR2 SVGAGI (reference sequence). This CDR3 spans 16 amino acids. Sequencing was done on a sample of naive CD8+ T cells from blood, with Jurkat cell RNA spiked in. Subset in this sample: FACS-sorted CD8+CD4-CCR7+CD45RA+ naive T cells. The rearrangement joins TRBV6-6 to TRBJ2-3, with D tentatively TRBD1 or TRBD2 (7 bases each). The TCR sequence derives from a human donor in good health. Some libraries in this study had Jurkat cell RNA spiked in. CDR3 loop: CASSFVSGRWTGTQYF. The DNA for the CDR3 is TGTGCCAGCAGTTTTGTATCCGGGAGGTGGACAGGTACGCAGTATTTT.